Presented here are 13 T cell receptor beta chains from one specimen sequenced in a study of T cells in localized non-small cell lung cancer. Clones were sequenced by immunoSEQ multiplex PCR, and TCRdb holds only the in-frame ones, with some missing. Of about 33,000 clones in the sample, 87% were seen once. Source: peripheral blood mononuclear cells, taken before any cancer treatment. The receptor source for this set is a man aged 40-75 years with stage III lung adenocarcinoma.

The J gene is TRBJ2-7, the V gene TRBV6-6; D remains ambiguous. V lost 0 bases to trimming and J lost 2 bases, with 5 bases between them. The CDR3 totals 13 residues. CDR1 is MNHNY, CDR2 SVGAGI, per germline (reference sequence). CDR3 nucleotide sequence: TGTGCCAGCAGTTACTCCACCGCCTACGAGCAGTACTTC. Protein: CASSYSTAYEQYF.

CDR3 sequence: CASSPRVAGGPDTQYF. The CDR3 DNA reads TGTGCCAGCAGCCCCCGGGTAGCGGGGGGACCAGATACGCAGTATTTT. The rearrangement joins TRBV7-8 to TRBJ2-3; 10 positions agree with TRBD2. The CDR3 has 16 amino acids. The germline V gene has CDR1 SGHVS and CDR2 FQNEAQ. J lost 4 bases, V lost 5 bases, and 9 bases had no gene match.

The J gene is TRBJ2-1, the V gene TRBV5-5; D perhaps matches TRBD2 (7 bases). The V end was cut by 4 bases, the J end by 2 bases, with 16 bases between. Germline assignment: CDR1 SGHKS and CDR2 YYEKEE (reference sequence). The CDR3 length is 16 residues. CDR3 amino acids: CASSNSRGPAYNEQFF. The CDR3 DNA is TGTGCCAGCAGCAACTCGCGGGGGCCAGCCTACAATGAGCAGTTCTTC.

The gene calls are TRBV11-3 and TRBJ2-5; 7 bases are shared with TRBD1. CDR3 length: 16 amino acids. Trimming cost V 4 bases and J 7 bases; bases outside gene matches: 15. Germline loops: CDR1 SGHNT, CDR2 YENEEA. CDR3: CASSSFQLDRVATQYF. The CDR3 bases are TGTGCCAGCAGCTCCTTCCAGCTAGACAGGGTCGCGACCCAGTACTTC.

The rearrangement uses TRBV5-4 and TRBJ1-5; 8 bases map to TRBD1. The junction had 11 bases not matched to a gene; V was cut back by 3 bases and J by 6 bases. The CDR3 sequence is 16 residues long. Germline loops: CDR1 SGHNT, CDR2 YYREEE (reference sequence). The CDR3 DNA is TGTGCCAGCAGCTCAGGGGGCATAAATCCGAGTCAGCCCCAGCATTTT. Its protein product is CASSSGGINPSQPQHF.

The chain uses TRBV10-2 and TRBJ2-4; TRBD1 agrees at 10 bases. The V gene end was trimmed by 9 bases and the J gene end by 1 base; junction bases not matched to a gene: 18. The CDR3 consists of 19 residues. CDR1 and CDR2 (germline): WSHSY, SAAADI. In DNA form, the CDR3 reads TGCGCCAGTATTTATTCCGGGACAGGGGCGGGTCTGGCCAAAAACATTCAGTACTTC. This codes for CASIYSGTGAGLAKNIQYF.

The V and J genes are TRBV19 and TRBJ1-1, with 8 positions matching TRBD1. The length of the CDR3 is 15 residues. Germline V gene sequence: CDR1 LNHDA, CDR2 SQIVND (reference sequence). The V gene end was trimmed by 5 bases and the J gene end by 5 bases; junction bases not matched to a gene: 10. In DNA form, the CDR3 reads TGTGCCAGTAGTGTACCTGGACAGGGAGGGACTGAAGCTTTCTTT. It encodes CASSVPGQGGTEAFF.

The chain employs TRBV6-5 and TRBJ2-1; 8 nucleotides agree with TRBD2. Germline assignment: CDR1 MNHEY and CDR2 SVGAGI. There are 15 residues in the CDR3. The V gene end was trimmed by 6 bases and the J gene end by 3 bases; junction bases not matched to a gene: 7. CDR3 in amino acids: CASRVQRGSYNEQFF. For the CDR3, the DNA is TGTGCCAGCAGAGTCCAGCGGGGGAGCTACAATGAGCAGTTCTTC.

The CDR3 DNA reads TGTGCCAGTAGTATTTATGCGGGGCCACGGACCCAGTACTTC. As protein: CASSIYAGPRTQYF. This sequence joins TRBV19 and TRBJ2-5; a weak D match, TRBD2 (6 bases). Trimming took off 3 bases at V and 7 bases at J, with 15 bases between the two ends. Germline CDR1 and CDR2: LNHDA and SQIVND (reference sequence). The CDR3 has 14 amino acids.

The rearrangement uses TRBV19 and TRBJ2-1; 12 nucleotides align to TRBD2. Germline V CDR1 and CDR2: LNHDA, SQIVND (reference sequence). J was trimmed by 4 bases and V by 7 bases; bases with no gene match: 8. The CDR3 is made up of 16 amino acids. CDR3 DNA: TGTGCCAGTAACCCTGGACTAGCGGGGCTGTACAATGAGCAGTTCTTC. Amino acids: CASNPGLAGLYNEQFF.

The chain uses TRBV12-5 and TRBJ2-2; TRBD1 agrees at 9 bases. Germline CDR1 reads LGHNT; CDR2 reads FRNRAP. This CDR3 is built from 16 residues. V trimming: 5 bases; J trimming: 5 bases; junction bases outside the gene matches: 9. CDR3 sequence (DNA): TGTGCTAGTGGTGCGCCCGGGACAGGGAAAACCGGGGAGCTGTTTTTT. Translating gives CASGAPGTGKTGELFF.

The V and J genes are TRBV5-4 and TRBJ2-3, with no clear D. CDR3 length equals 12 residues. CDR1 SGHNT and CDR2 YYREEE come from the germline V gene (reference sequence). V dropped 2 bases and J dropped 5 bases, with 6 bases sitting between them. CDR3 in DNA: TGTGCCAGCAGCTTAGATCAAGATACGCAGTATTTT. Translation gives CASSLDQDTQYF.

V and J are TRBV4-1 and TRBJ2-5; no definite D call. Near its end, the DNA agrees better with TRBJ2-7, so the J call may be wrong. CDR1 and CDR2 (germline): MGHRA, YSYEKL. The CDR3 is 14 amino acids. The chain's CDR3 is CASSQEVQFYEQYF. The CDR3 region has the DNA TGCGCCAGCAGCCAAGAGGTGCAATTCTACGAGCAGTACTTC.